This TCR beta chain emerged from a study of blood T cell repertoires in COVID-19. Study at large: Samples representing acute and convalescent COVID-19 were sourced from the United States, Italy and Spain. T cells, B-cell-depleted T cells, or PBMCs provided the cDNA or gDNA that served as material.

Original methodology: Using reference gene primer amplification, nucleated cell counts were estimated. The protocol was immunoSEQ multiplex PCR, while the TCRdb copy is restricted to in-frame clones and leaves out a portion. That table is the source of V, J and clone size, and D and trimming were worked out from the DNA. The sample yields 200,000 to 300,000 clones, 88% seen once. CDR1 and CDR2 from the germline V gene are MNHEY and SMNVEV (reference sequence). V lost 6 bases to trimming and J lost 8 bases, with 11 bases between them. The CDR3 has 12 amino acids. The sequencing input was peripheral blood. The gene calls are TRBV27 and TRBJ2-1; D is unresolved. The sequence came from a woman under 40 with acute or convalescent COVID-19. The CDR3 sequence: CASSGLAHEQFF. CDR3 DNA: TGTGCCAGCAGCGGATTAGCCCATGAGCAGTTCTTC.